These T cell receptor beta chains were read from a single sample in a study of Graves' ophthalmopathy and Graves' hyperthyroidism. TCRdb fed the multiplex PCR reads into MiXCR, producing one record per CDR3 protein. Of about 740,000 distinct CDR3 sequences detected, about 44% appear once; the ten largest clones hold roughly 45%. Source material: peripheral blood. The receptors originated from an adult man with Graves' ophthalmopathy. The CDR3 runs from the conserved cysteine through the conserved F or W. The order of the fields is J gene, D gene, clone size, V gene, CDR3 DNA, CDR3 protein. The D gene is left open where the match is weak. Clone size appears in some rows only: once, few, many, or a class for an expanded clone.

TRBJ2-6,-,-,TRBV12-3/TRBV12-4,TGTGCCAGCTGCTCACAAGGCTCTGGGGCCAACGTCCTGACTTTC,CASCSQGSGANVLTF
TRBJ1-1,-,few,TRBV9,TGTGCCAGCAGACGAGAGGGCAGGAACACTGAAGCTTTCTTT,CASRREGRNTEAFF
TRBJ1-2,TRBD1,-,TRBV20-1,TGCAGGGGGACAGGGAACTATGGCTACACCTTC,CRGTGNYGYTF
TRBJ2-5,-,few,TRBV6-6,TGTGCCAGCAGTTACTCGAACGGTCCTCAAGAGACCCAGTACTTC,CASSYSNGPQETQYF
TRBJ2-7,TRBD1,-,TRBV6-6,TGTGCCAGCCGGACAGGATACGAGCAGTACTTC,CASRTGYEQYF
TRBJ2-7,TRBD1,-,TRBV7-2,TGTGCCAGCAGTCCCCCGGCACAGGGGGCCCACGAGCAGTACTTC,CASSPPAQGAHEQYF
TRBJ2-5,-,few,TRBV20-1,TGCAGTGCTAGAGCAGGGTCGCGGGAGACCCAGTACTTC,CSARAGSRETQYF
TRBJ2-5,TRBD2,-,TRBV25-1,TGTGCCAGCAGCCGCCGACTAGCGGGACTAACAGAGACCCAGTACTTC,CASSRRLAGLTETQYF
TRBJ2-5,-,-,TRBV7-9,TGTGCCAGCAGCCCTACGGGGACAGAGACCCAGTACTTC,CASSPTGTETQYF
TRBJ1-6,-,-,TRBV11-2,TGTGCCAGCAGCTTTACCGGGACACCTGGAAATTCACCCCTCCACTTT,CASSFTGTPGNSPLHF
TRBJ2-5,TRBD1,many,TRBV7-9,TGTGCCAGCAGATCGACAGGGACGGAGACCCAGTACTTC,CASRSTGTETQYF
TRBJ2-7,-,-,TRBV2,TGTGCCAGCGTGGAGGGCGCTAGCTTTTACGAGCAGTACTTC,CASVEGASFYEQYF
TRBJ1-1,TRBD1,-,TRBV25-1,TGTGCTAGGTCGGGAGGGGGCGGAAACACTGAAGCTTTCTTT,CARSGGGGNTEAFF
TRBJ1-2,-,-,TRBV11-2,TGTGCCAGCAGCTTATCACAGGATCGGTCGATCACCTTC,CASSLSQDRSITF
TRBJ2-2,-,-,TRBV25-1,TGTGCCTGGAGGAAGTACTTCACCGGGGAGCTGTTTTTT,CAWRKYFTGELFF
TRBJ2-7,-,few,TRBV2,TGTGCCAGCAGTGAATGGCCCTACGAGCAGTACTTC,CASSEWPYEQYF
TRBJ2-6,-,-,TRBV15,TGTGCCACCAGCAGAGGGGGGCCTGGGGCCAACGTCCTGACTTTC,CATSRGGPGANVLTF
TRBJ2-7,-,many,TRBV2,TGTGCCAGCAGTGAATCGGTAAGGGTCCACGAGCAGTACTTC,CASSESVRVHEQYF
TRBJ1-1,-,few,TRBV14,TGTGCCAGCAGCCCCTTGGCAGTAAACACTGAAGCTTTCTTT,CASSPLAVNTEAFF
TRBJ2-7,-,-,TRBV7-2,TGTGCCAGCAGCCCCCCATTTAGGAGGCGCGCCTACGAGCAGTACTTC,CASSPPFRRRAYEQYF
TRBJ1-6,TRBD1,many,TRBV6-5,TGTGCCAGCAGGGAGCCGGGACAGGGGACACCCCTCCACTTT,CASREPGQGTPLHF
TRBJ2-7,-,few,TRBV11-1,TGTGCCAGCAGCTTATTTCAGGGCTACGAGCAGTACTTC,CASSLFQGYEQYF
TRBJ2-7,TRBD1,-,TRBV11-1,TGTGCCAGCAGGCTAACAGGGGGGTACTACGAGCAGTACTTC,CASRLTGGYYEQYF
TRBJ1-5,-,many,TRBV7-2,TGTGCCAGCAGCTCCCCGCGGCAGGGGCAGCCCCAGCATTTT,CASSSPRQGQPQHF
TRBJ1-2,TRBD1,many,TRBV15,TGTGCCACCAGCAGAGGGATTAGGGACAGGGGCGAAGCTAACTATGGCTACACCTTC,CATSRGIRDRGEANYGYTF
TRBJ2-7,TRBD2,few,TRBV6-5,TGTGCCAGCACTGTTAGCGGGGGCCACGAGCAGTACTTC,CASTVSGGHEQYF
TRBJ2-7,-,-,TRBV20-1,TGCAGTGCTAGAGAGGTCATGTACGAGCAGTACTTC,CSAREVMYEQYF